These T cell receptor beta chains were read from a single sample in a study of cytomegalovirus exposure and HLA in healthy donors. Generated by immunoSEQ multiplex PCR, the TCRdb table keeps only in-frame clones and is missing some. In total, the table holds 95,000 to 150,000 clones. Source material: PBMCs. The receptor set was obtained from a man aged 30 to 45 in good health and CMV-seronegative. CDR3s include the opening cysteine and the closing phenylalanine or tryptophan. D genes are given only for firm matches.

v_call	j_call	d_call	cdr3_aa	cdr3_nt
TRBV6-6	TRBJ2-2	.	CASGLAQIRTGELFF	TGTGCCAGCGGGCTCGCTCAAATAAGAACCGGGGAGCTGTTTTTT
TRBV4-1	TRBJ2-1	.	CASSPSQQNNEQFF	TGCGCCAGCAGCCCGAGCCAACAGAACAATGAGCAGTTCTTC
TRBV7-9	TRBJ2-5	.	CASRAPSQETQYF	TGTGCCAGCAGGGCCCCTTCCCAAGAGACCCAGTACTTC
TRBV5-1	TRBJ2-7	TRBD2	CASSSVGLAALYEQYF	TGCGCCAGCAGCAGCGTTGGACTAGCGGCCCTCTACGAGCAGTACTTC
TRBV5-6	TRBJ2-5	TRBD2	CASSLNSGGSSRETQYF	TGTGCCAGCAGCTTAAATTCTGGCGGGAGTAGTCGAGAGACCCAGTACTTC
TRBV7-9	TRBJ2-7	.	CASSFSTNPYEQYF	TGTGCCAGCAGCTTTTCGACTAATCCCTACGAGCAGTACTTC
TRBV30	TRBJ2-7	.	CAWSPGALGYEQYF	TGTGCCTGGAGTCCAGGGGCCTTAGGCTACGAGCAGTACTTC
TRBV14	TRBJ2-7	.	CASSQEGLFGGLRYEQYF	TGTGCCAGCAGCCAAGAAGGTCTCTTCGGGGGGCTGCGCTACGAGCAGTACTTC
TRBV14	TRBJ2-2	.	CASGAGANTGELFF	TGTGCCTCAGGGGCGGGAGCGAACACCGGGGAGCTGTTTTTT
TRBV29-1	TRBJ2-7	TRBD1	CSVEEGGGEQYF	TGCAGCGTTGAAGAAGGGGGCGGCGAGCAGTACTTC
TRBV28	TRBJ2-7	TRBD2	CASSLWTSGSSEQYF	TGTGCCAGCAGTTTGTGGACTAGCGGGAGTTCCGAGCAGTACTTC
TRBV19	TRBJ1-1	.	CASSYQTANTEAFF	TGTGCCAGTAGCTACCAAACAGCGAACACTGAAGCTTTCTTT
TRBV5-1	TRBJ1-1	.	CASGRGVNTEAFF	TGCGCCAGCGGGCGGGGGGTGAACACTGAAGCTTTCTTT
TRBV4-3	TRBJ2-7	TRBD1	CASSLGTGDSYEQYF	TGCGCCAGCAGCCTGGGGACAGGGGATTCCTACGAGCAGTACTTC
TRBV11-1	TRBJ2-5	TRBD2	CASSLVTSGQETQYF	TGTGCCAGCAGCTTAGTGACTAGCGGTCAAGAGACCCAGTACTTC
TRBV7-6	TRBJ2-7	TRBD2	CASSPWTSGGEQYF	TGTGCCAGCAGCCCATGGACTAGCGGGGGGGAGCAGTACTTC
TRBV30	TRBJ2-5	.	CAWSVRVLQETQYF	TGTGCCTGGAGCGTCCGGGTCCTCCAAGAGACCCAGTACTTC
TRBV7-5	TRBJ2-5	.	CASSRTLQETQYF	TGTGCCAGCAGCAGGACTCTTCAAGAGACCCAGTACTTC
TRBV19	TRBJ1-5	.	CASTRGGGEDQPQHF	TGTGCCAGTACCCGGGGGGGAGGGGAGGATCAGCCCCAGCATTTT
TRBV7-6	TRBJ2-1	TRBD1	CASSLGQGAHNEQFF	TGTGCCAGCAGCTTAGGACAGGGGGCCCACAATGAGCAGTTCTTC
TRBV14	TRBJ2-5	.	CASSHWQGCNQETQYF	TGTGCCAGCAGCCATTGGCAGGGCTGCAACCAAGAGACCCAGTACTTC
TRBV7-2	TRBJ2-4	.	CASSQQTGLAKNIQYF	TGTGCCAGCAGCCAGCAGACAGGACTAGCCAAAAACATTCAGTACTTC
TRBV15	TRBJ2-7	.	CATSRGGASYEQYF	TGTGCCACCAGCAGAGGGGGCGCCTCCTACGAGCAGTACTTC
TRBV18	TRBJ1-1	.	CASSPSPGMNTEAFF	TGTGCCAGCTCACCATCCCCAGGGATGAACACTGAAGCTTTCTTT
TRBV5-1	TRBJ2-7	.	CASSESPTASYEQYF	TGCGCCAGCAGCGAGTCCCCGACAGCCTCCTACGAGCAGTACTTC
TRBV27	TRBJ1-5	.	CASSERNQPQHF	TGTGCCAGCAGTGAGCGGAATCAGCCCCAGCATTTT
TRBV5-1	TRBJ2-5	TRBD2	CASSPGGLAGAETQYF	TGCGCCAGCAGCCCCGGAGGACTAGCGGGAGCAGAGACCCAGTACTTC
TRBV5-5	TRBJ1-2	.	CASSLGTSYGYTF	TGTGCCAGCAGCTTGGGGACATCTTATGGCTACACCTTC
TRBV4-2	TRBJ1-1	TRBD1	CASSQGQGDKKAFF	TGTGCCAGCAGCCAGGGACAGGGGGACAAAAAAGCTTTCTTT
TRBV7-3	TRBJ1-2	.	CASSLGPEDYGYTF	TGTGCCAGCAGCTTAGGTCCAGAGGACTATGGCTACACCTTC
TRBV2	TRBJ2-7	TRBD2	CASSPTTSGAYEQYF	TGTGCCAGCAGCCCAACGACTAGCGGGGCCTACGAGCAGTACTTC
TRBV19	TRBJ1-1	.	CASSSWGVPNTEAFF	TGTGCCAGTTCCAGCTGGGGGGTGCCCAACACTGAAGCTTTCTTT
TRBV30	TRBJ1-6	.	CAWSTSRGKSPLHF	TGTGCCTGGAGTACCAGTAGGGGCAAATCACCCCTCCACTTT
TRBV7-6	TRBJ2-1	.	CASSGGSSYNEQFF	TGTGCCAGCAGTGGGGGGAGCTCCTACAATGAGCAGTTCTTC
TRBV27	TRBJ2-5	.	CASSFSGGGETQYF	TGTGCCAGCAGTTTCAGTGGGGGCGGTGAGACCCAGTACTTC
TRBV5-8	TRBJ2-1	.	CASSRGDTYNEQFF	TGTGCCAGCAGTCGGGGGGACACCTACAATGAGCAGTTCTTC
TRBV5-8	TRBJ2-3	.	CASSFVDSPWKYF	TGTGCCAGCAGCTTTGTAGACAGCCCGTGGAAGTATTTT
TRBV18	TRBJ2-5	TRBD1	CASSPVTGTGRETQYF	TGTGCCAGCTCACCAGTGACCGGGACAGGGAGAGAGACCCAGTACTTC
TRBV7-9	TRBJ2-1	TRBD1	CASSLGWTGIHNEQFF	TGTGCCAGCAGCTTAGGTTGGACAGGGATACACAATGAGCAGTTCTTC
TRBV11-3	TRBJ2-1	.	CASSLRGSPEQFF	TGTGCCAGCAGCTTACGGGGTTCCCCTGAGCAGTTCTTC
TRBV28	TRBJ2-7	.	CASSLVRGTEQYF	TGTGCCAGCAGTTTAGTAAGGGGAACCGAGCAGTACTTC
TRBV6-1	TRBJ1-5	.	CASSEYLPQHF	TGTGCCAGCAGTGAGTATCTGCCCCAGCATTTT
TRBV6-5	TRBJ2-1	TRBD2	CASSLAGGPYNEQFF	TGTGCCAGCAGTCTAGCGGGAGGGCCCTACAATGAGCAGTTCTTC
TRBV28	TRBJ2-7	TRBD2	CASSSTSGSYEEQYF	TGTGCCAGCAGCTCCACTAGCGGGAGTTATGAAGAGCAGTACTTC
TRBV5-1	TRBJ2-7	TRBD2	CASSLRLAAYEQYF	TGCGCCAGCAGCTTGCGTCTAGCGGCATACGAGCAGTACTTC
TRBV14	TRBJ2-5	.	CASSRPKETQYF	TGTGCCAGCAGCCGGCCCAAAGAGACCCAGTACTTC
TRBV15	TRBJ2-2	TRBD1	CATSRDRSANTGELFF	TGTGCCACCAGCAGGGACAGGTCCGCGAACACCGGGGAGCTGTTTTTT
TRBV19	TRBJ2-2	.	CASSIFYQGFNGELFF	TGTGCCAGTAGTATATTCTACCAGGGGTTCAACGGGGAGCTGTTTTTT
TRBV7-2	TRBJ2-5	.	CASSLVPGRETQYF	TGTGCCAGCAGCTTAGTCCCAGGCCGGGAGACCCAGTACTTC
TRBV13	TRBJ2-1	TRBD2	CASSLDDEREVSYNEQFF	TGTGCCAGCAGCTTAGATGACGAGCGGGAGGTCTCCTACAATGAGCAGTTCTTC
TRBV6-6	TRBJ2-1	TRBD2	CASSYSSSGDNEQFF	TGTGCCAGCAGTTACTCGTCTAGCGGGGACAATGAGCAGTTCTTC
TRBV9	TRBJ2-3	.	CASSVAGTFTDTQYF	TGTGCCAGCAGCGTGGCAGGTACTTTCACAGATACGCAGTATTTT
TRBV6-6	TRBJ1-5	.	CASSYEIQGNQPQHF	TGTGCCAGCAGTTACGAAATTCAGGGTAATCAGCCCCAGCATTTT
TRBV30	TRBJ2-7	TRBD2	CAWRLAGAYEQYF	TGTGCCTGGAGGCTGGCGGGAGCCTACGAGCAGTACTTC
TRBV5-1	TRBJ2-1	TRBD2	CASSPPGLAGNEQFF	TGCGCCAGCAGCCCTCCGGGACTAGCGGGCAATGAGCAGTTCTTC
TRBV9	TRBJ2-4	TRBD2	CASSVGGRVQYF	TGTGCCAGCAGCGTAGGCGGGAGGGTCCAGTACTTC
TRBV6-4	TRBJ2-2	.	CASSESINTGELFF	TGTGCCAGCAGTGAATCCATTAACACCGGGGAGCTGTTTTTT
TRBV5-6	TRBJ2-2	TRBD1	CASSLRDRGTANTGELFF	TGTGCCAGCAGCTTGAGGGACAGGGGTACTGCGAACACCGGGGAGCTGTTTTTT